What follows describes a single TCR beta chain. Its specificity is not known. This sample is drawn from a study of beta chain features in type 1 diabetes. Findings and limits, study-wide: Patients with Type 1 diabetes showed moderately but significantly shorter TCRB CDR3s in all four CD4+ subsets.

Expressed TCRB transcripts were sequenced because the isolated RNA had all been reverse transcribed beforehand. The assay was immunoSEQ multiplex PCR, and TCRdb's table has in-frame clones only and misses some. Of approximately 730,000 clones listed, 13% are singletons. This TCR was sampled from a man between 18 and 35 years old with type 1 diabetes. Source material: naive CD4+ T cells from blood.

The CDR3 coding sequence is TGTGCCAGCAGTACTTTGAGGTTCCACAATGAGCAGTTCTTC. This sequence encodes CASSTLRFHNEQFF. V is TRBV25-1 and J is TRBJ2-1; D not resolved. Trimming stripped 5 bases from V and 5 bases from J, with 13 bases between. The CDR3 spans 14 residues. The germline gives CDR1 MGHDK, CDR2 SYGVNS.